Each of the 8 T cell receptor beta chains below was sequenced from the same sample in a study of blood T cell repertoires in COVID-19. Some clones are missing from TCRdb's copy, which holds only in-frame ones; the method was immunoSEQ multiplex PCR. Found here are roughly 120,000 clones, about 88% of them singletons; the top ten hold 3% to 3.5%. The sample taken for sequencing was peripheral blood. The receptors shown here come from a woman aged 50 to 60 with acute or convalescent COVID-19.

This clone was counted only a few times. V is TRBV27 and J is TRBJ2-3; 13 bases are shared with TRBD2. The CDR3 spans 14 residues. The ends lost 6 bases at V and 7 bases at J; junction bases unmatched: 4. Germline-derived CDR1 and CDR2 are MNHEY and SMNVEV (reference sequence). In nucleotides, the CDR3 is TGTGCCAGCAGCCCGGGGACTAGCGGGAATACGCAGTATTTT. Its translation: CASSPGTSGNTQYF.

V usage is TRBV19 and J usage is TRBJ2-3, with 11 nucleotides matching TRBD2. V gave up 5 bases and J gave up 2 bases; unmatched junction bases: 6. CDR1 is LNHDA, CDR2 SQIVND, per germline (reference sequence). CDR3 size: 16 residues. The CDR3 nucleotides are TGTGCCAGTAGTCAAGGGACTAGCGGACTCACAGATACGCAGTATTTT. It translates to CASSQGTSGLTDTQYF.

DNA for the CDR3: TGTGCCAGCAGCTTGGACTTGGAGACGCAGTATTTT. It translates to CASSLDLETQYF. This chain joins TRBV5-5 and TRBJ2-3; D gene unclear. In germline, CDR1 is SGHKS, CDR2 YYEKEE (reference sequence). V lost 0 bases and J 9 bases, leaving 8 bases between the germline ends. The CDR3 contains 12 residues. The full variable domain, rest sourced from reference TRBV5-5 and TRBJ2-3, is DAGVTQSPTHLIKTRGQQVTLRCSPISGHKSVSWYQQVLGQGPQFIFQYYEKEERGRGNFPDRFSARQFPNYSSELNVNALLLGDSALYLCASSLDLETQYFGPGTRLTVL.

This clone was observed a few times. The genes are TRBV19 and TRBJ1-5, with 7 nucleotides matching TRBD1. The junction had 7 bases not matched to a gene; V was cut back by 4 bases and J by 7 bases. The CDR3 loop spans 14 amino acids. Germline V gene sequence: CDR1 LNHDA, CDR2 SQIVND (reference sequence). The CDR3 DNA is TGTGCCAGTAGTAGTCGACAGGGTAGCCAGCCCCAGCATTTT. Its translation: CASSSRQGSQPQHF.

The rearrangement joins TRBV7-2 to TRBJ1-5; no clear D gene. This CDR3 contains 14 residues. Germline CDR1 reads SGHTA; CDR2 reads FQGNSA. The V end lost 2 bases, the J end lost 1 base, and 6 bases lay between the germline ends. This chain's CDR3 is CASSLWESNQPQHF. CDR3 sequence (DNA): TGTGCCAGCAGCTTATGGGAGAGCAATCAGCCCCAGCATTTT.

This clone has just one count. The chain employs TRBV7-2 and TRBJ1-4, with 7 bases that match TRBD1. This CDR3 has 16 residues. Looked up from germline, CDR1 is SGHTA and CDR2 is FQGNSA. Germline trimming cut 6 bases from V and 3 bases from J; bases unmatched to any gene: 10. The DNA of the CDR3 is TGTGCCAGCAGTTTCGGGGGGGGGACAGCTAATGAAAAACTGTTTTTT. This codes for CASSFGGGTANEKLFF.

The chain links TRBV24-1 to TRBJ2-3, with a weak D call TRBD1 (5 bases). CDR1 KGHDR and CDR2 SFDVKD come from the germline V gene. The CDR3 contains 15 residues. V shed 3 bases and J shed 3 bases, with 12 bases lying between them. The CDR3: CATSDGRAPTDTQYF. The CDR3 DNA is TGTGCCACCAGTGATGGCAGGGCCCCTACAGATACGCAGTATTTT.

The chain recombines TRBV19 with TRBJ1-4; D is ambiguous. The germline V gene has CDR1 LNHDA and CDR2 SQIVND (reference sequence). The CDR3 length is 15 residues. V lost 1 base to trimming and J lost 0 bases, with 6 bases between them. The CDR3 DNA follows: TGTGCCAGTAGTATAGGAGTCGCAACTAATGAAAAACTGTTTTTT. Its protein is CASSIGVATNEKLFF.